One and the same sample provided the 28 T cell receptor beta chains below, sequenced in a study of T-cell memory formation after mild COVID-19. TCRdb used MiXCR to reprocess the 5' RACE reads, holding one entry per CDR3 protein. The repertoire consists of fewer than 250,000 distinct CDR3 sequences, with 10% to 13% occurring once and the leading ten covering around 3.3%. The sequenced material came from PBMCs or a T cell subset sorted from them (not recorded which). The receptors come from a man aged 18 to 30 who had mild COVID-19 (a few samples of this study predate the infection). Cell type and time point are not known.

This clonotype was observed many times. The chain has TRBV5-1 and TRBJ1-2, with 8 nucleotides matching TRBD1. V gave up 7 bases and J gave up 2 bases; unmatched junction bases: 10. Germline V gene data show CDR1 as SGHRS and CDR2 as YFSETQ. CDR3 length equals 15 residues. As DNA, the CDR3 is TGCGCCAGCCAGACCCGAACAGGGGGGAACTATGGCTACACCTTC. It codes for CASQTRTGGNYGYTF. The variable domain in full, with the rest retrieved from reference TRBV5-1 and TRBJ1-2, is KAGVTQTPRYLIKTRGQQVTLSCSPISGHRSVSWYQQTPGQGLQFLFEYFSETQRNKGNFPGRFSGRQFSNSRSEMNVSTLELGDSALYLCASQTRTGGNYGYTFGSGTRLTVV.

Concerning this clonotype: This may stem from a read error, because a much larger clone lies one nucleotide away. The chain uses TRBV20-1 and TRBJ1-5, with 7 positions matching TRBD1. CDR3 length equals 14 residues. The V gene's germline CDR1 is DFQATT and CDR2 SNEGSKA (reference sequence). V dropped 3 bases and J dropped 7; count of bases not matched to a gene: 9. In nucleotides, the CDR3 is TGCAGTGCTAGGGTAGGGGGCTATGGACAGCCCCAGCATTTT. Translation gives CSARVGGYGQPQHF.

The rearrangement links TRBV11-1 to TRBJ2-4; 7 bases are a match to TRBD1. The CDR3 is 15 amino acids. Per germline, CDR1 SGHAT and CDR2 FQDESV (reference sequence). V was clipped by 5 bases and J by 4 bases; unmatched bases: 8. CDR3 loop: CASSQNRDSKNIQYF. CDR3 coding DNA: TGTGCCAGCAGCCAAAACCGGGACAGTAAAAACATTCAGTACTTC.

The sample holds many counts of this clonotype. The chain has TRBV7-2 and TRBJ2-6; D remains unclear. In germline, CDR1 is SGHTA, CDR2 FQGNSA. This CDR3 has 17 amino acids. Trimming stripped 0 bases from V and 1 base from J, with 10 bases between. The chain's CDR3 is CASSLAYLRSGANVLTF. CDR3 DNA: TGTGCCAGCAGCTTAGCGTATTTGAGGTCTGGGGCCAACGTCCTGACTTTC.

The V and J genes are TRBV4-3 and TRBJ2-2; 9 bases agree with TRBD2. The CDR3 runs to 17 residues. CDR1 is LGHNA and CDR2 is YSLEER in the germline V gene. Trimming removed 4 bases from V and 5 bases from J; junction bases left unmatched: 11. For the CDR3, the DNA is TGCGCCAGCAGCCGGGGGGCTAGCGGGGTATGGACCGGGGAGCTGTTTTTT. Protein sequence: CASSRGASGVWTGELFF.

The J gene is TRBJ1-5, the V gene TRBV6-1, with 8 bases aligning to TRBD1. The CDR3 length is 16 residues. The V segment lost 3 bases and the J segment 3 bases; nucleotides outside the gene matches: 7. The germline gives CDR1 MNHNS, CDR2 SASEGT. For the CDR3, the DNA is TGTGCCAGCAGTGACCCCGGGCAGGGGGCCAATCAGCCCCAGCATTTT. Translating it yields CASSDPGQGANQPQHF.

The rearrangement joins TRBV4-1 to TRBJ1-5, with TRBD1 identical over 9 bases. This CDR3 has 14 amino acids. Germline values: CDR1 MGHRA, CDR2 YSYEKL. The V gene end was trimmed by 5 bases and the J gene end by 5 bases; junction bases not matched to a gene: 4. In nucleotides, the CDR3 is TGCGCCAGCAGCTGGACAGGGGAGGATCAGCCCCAGCATTTT. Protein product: CASSWTGEDQPQHF.

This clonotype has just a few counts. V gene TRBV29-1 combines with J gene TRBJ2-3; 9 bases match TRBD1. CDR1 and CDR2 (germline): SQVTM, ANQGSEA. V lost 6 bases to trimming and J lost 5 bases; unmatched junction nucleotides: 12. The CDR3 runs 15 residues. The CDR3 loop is CSVDKTGGRRDTQYF. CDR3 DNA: TGCAGCGTGGATAAGACAGGGGGTAGAAGAGATACGCAGTATTTT.

In DNA form, the CDR3 reads TGTGCCAGCAGACTTAGCGGGGGGGCCGGTAAGCAGTTCTTC. Protein sequence: CASRLSGGAGKQFF. The V gene is TRBV7-3, the J gene TRBJ2-1; 11 bases match TRBD2. Germline V gene sequence: CDR1 SGHTA, CDR2 FQGTGA. This CDR3 is built from 14 residues. Unmatched junction bases numbered 9, after V lost 6 bases and J lost 11 bases.

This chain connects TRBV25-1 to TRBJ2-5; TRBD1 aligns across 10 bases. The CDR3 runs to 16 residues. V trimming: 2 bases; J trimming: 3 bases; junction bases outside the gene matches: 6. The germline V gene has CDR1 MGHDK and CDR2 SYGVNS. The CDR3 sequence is CASSEMLGTGEETQYF. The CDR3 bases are TGTGCCAGCAGTGAAATGCTCGGGACAGGGGAAGAGACCCAGTACTTC.

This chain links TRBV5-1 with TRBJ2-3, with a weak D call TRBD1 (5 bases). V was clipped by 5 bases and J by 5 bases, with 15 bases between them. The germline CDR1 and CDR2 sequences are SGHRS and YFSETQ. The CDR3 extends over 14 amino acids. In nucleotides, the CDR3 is TGCGCCAGCAGGGCCAGACAGTCACAAGATACGCAGTATTTT. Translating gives CASRARQSQDTQYF.

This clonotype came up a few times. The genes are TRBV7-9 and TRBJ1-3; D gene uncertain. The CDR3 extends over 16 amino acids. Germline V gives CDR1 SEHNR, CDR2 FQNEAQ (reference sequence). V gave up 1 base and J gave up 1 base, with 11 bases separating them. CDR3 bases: TGTGCCAGCAGCTTAGTCGCGGGAGATTCTGGAAACACCATATATTTT. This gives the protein CASSLVAGDSGNTIYF.

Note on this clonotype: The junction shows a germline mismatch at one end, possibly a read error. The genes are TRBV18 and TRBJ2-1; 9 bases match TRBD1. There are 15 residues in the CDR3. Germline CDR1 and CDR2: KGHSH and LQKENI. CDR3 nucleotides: TGTGCCAGCTCACATGGGACAGGGTCGTACAATGAGCCGTTCTTC. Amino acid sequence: CASSHGTGSYNEPFF.

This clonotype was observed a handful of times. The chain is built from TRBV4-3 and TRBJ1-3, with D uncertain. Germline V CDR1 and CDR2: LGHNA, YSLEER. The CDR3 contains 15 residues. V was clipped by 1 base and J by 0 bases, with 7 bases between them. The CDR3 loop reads CASSQGRASGNTIYF. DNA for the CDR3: TGCGCCAGCAGCCAAGGGCGGGCCTCTGGAAACACCATATATTTT.

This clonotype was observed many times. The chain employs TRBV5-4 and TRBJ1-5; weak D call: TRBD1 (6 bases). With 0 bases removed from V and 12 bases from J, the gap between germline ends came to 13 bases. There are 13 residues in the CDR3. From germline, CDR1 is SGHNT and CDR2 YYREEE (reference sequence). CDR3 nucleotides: TGTGCCAGCAGCTTGGAAGGAGGGGGGGACCAGCATTTT. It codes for CASSLEGGGDQHF. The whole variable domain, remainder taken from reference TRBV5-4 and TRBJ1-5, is ETGVTQSPTHLIKTRGQQVTLRCSSQSGHNTVSWYQQALGQGPQFIFQYYREEENGRGNFPPRFSGLQFPNYSSELNVNALELDDSALYLCASSLEGGGDQHFGDGTRLSIL.

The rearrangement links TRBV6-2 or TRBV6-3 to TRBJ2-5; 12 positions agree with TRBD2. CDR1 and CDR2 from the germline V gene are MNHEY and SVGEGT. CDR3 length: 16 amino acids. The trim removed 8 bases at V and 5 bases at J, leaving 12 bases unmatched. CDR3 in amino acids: CASRDPLAGGRETQYF. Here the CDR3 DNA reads TGTGCCAGCCGGGACCCGCTAGCGGGGGGGCGGGAGACCCAGTACTTC.

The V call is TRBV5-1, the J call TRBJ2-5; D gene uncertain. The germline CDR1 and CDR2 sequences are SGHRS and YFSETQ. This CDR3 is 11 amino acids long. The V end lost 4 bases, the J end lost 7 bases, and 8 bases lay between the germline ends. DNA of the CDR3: TGCGCCAGCAGCGCCGACGGGACCCAGTACTTC. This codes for CASSADGTQYF.

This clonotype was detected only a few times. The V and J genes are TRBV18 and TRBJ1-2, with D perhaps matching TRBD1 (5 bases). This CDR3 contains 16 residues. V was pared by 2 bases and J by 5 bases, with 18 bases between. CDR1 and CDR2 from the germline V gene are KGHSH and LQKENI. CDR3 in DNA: TGTGCCAGCTCACCAGATCAGGGAAGCCTGCGTTATGGCTACACCTTC. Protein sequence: CASSPDQGSLRYGYTF.

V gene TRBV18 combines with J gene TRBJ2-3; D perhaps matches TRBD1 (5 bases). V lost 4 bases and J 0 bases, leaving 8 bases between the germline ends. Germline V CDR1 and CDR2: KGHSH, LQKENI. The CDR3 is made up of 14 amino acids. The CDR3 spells CASSRGRSTDTQYF. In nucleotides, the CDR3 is TGTGCCAGCTCACGGGGCAGGAGCACAGATACGCAGTATTTT.

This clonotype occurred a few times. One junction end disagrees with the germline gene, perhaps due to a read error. The CDR3 loop reads CASSVAQTGMNEKLFF. The DNA of the CDR3 is TGTGCCAGCAGCGTAGCCCAGACAGGGATGAATGAAAAACTGTTTTTT. The J gene is TRBJ1-4, the V gene TRBV7-9; 7 nucleotides agree with TRBD1. This CDR3 comprises 16 residues. Germline CDR1 reads SEHNR; CDR2 reads FQNEAQ (reference sequence).

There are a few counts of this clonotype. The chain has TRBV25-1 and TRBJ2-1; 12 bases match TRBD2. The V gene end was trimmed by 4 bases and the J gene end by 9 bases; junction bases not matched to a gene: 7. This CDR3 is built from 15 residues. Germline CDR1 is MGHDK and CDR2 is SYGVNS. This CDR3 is CASSGLTSGGTEQFF. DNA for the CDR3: TGTGCCAGCAGTGGCCTCACTAGCGGGGGGACTGAGCAGTTCTTC.

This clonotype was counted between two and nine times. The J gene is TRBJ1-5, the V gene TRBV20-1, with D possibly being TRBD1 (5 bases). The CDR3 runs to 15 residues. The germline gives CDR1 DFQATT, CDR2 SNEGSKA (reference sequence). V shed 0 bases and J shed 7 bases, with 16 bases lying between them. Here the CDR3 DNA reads TGCAGTGCTAGAGATGGCGGGGCCAGGGACCAGCCCCAGCATTTT. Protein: CSARDGGARDQPQHF.

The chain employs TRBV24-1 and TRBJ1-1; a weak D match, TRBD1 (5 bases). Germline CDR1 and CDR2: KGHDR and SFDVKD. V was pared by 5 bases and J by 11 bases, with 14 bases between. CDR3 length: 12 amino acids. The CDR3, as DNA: TGTGCCACCAGTGCCGACAGCGAAGAGGCTTTCTTT. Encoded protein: CATSADSEEAFF.

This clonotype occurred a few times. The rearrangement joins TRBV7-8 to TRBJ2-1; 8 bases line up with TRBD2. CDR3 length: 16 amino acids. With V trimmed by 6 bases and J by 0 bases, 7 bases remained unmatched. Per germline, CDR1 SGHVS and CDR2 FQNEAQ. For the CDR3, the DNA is TGTGCCAGCAGAGGAACTAGCGGTAGCTCCTACAATGAGCAGTTCTTC. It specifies CASRGTSGSSYNEQFF.

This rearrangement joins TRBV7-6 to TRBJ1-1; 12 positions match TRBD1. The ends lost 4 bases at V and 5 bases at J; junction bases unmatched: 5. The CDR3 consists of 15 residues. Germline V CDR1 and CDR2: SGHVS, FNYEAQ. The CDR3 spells CASSSGQGAWTEAFF. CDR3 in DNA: TGTGCCAGCAGCTCGGGACAGGGGGCCTGGACTGAAGCTTTCTTT.

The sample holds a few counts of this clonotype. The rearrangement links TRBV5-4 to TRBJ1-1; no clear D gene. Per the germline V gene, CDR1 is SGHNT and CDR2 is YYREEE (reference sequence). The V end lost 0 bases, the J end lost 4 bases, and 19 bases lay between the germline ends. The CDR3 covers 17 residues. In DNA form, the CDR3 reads TGTGCCAGCAGCTTGGATAGGATGCTGGCGGGCGCCACTGAAGCTTTCTTT. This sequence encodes CASSLDRMLAGATEAFF.

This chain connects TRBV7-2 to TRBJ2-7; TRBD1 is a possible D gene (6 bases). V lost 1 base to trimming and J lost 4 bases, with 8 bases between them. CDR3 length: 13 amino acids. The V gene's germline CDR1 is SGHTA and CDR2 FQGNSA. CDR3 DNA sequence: TGTGCCAGCAGCTTAGTTACAGGGTACGAGCAGTACTTC. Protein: CASSLVTGYEQYF.

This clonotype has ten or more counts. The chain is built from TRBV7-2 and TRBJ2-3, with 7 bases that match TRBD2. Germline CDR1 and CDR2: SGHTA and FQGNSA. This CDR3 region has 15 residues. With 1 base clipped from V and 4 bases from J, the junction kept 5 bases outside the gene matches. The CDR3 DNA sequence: TGTGCCAGCAGCTTAGAGTCTACTAGCGCAGATACGCAGTATTTT. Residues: CASSLESTSADTQYF.